The rows below give T cell receptor beta chains drawn from one sample of a study of control samples from healthy donors and cancer patients. Assay used: immunoSEQ multiplex PCR; TCRdb lists only in-frame clones, some missing. The profile shows over 150,000 clones, about 94% of them singletons. The sequenced sample was blood. Receptors originate from a man in his forties in good health. The conserved cysteine and the conserved F or W are not part of the CDR3 here. Clone sizes are given selectively: once, few, many, or a class where the clone is expanded.

v_call: TRBV5-1
j_call: TRBJ1-1
clone_size: NA
cdr3_aa: ASRPGQGNTEAF

v_call: TRBV7-2
j_call: TRBJ1-6
clone_size: once
cdr3_aa: ASSRGQGGNSPLH

v_call: TRBV24-1
j_call: TRBJ2-5
clone_size: NA
cdr3_aa: ATSDFSVETQY

v_call: TRBV7-2
j_call: TRBJ1-6
clone_size: NA
cdr3_aa: ASSPSRDSPLH

v_call: TRBV27
j_call: TRBJ1-5
clone_size: NA
cdr3_aa: ASRGQGANQPQH

v_call: TRBV11-2
j_call: TRBJ1-1
clone_size: NA
cdr3_aa: ASSLGGARVPEAF

v_call: TRBV28
j_call: TRBJ2-2
clone_size: NA
cdr3_aa: ASSLWTGELF

v_call: TRBV5-1
j_call: TRBJ1-1
clone_size: NA
cdr3_aa: ASSLNLGSWTRGTEAF

v_call: TRBV7-6
j_call: TRBJ2-3
clone_size: NA
cdr3_aa: ASSRQGRSAGEDTQY

v_call: TRBV14
j_call: TRBJ1-6
clone_size: NA
cdr3_aa: ASSQTENSPLH

v_call: TRBV19
j_call: TRBJ1-5
clone_size: NA
cdr3_aa: ASSMVGDGYQPQH

v_call: TRBV7-2
j_call: TRBJ1-2
clone_size: NA
cdr3_aa: ASSLWGAGGYT

v_call: TRBV5-1
j_call: TRBJ1-3
clone_size: NA
cdr3_aa: ASSLYGTSGNTIY

v_call: TRBV5-8
j_call: TRBJ2-7
clone_size: NA
cdr3_aa: ASSLEWRSSYEQY

v_call: TRBV7-4
j_call: TRBJ1-6
clone_size: NA
cdr3_aa: ASSFRDSYNSPLH

v_call: TRBV27
j_call: TRBJ1-6
clone_size: NA
cdr3_aa: ASRGQHNSPLH